These 7 T cell receptor beta chains were all obtained from the same sample, sequenced in a study of post-analysis software for immune sequencing data. Study-wide results and caveats: Five or six TRBV segments were significantly more frequent in patients than in controls. TRBV5-6, TRBV5-1 and TRBV20-1 were among these segments.

Researchers reported that TCR beta cDNA libraries carried unique molecular identifiers. Via MiXCR, TCRdb re-called the PCR reads, giving one row per CDR3 protein. The data hold about half a million distinct CDR3 sequences, with roughly 46% observed a single time. These TCRs' antigens remain unknown. Source material: blood. The receptor source for this set is a girl aged 10 to 17 with multiple sclerosis.

The chain uses TRBV20-1 and TRBJ2-3; D remains unclear. Germline-derived CDR1 and CDR2 are DFQATT and SNEGSKA (reference sequence). The V end lost 1 base, the J end lost 0 bases, and 8 bases lay between the germline ends. This CDR3 region has 14 residues. The CDR3 DNA reads TGCAGTGCTAGAGTCGGCAGAAGCACAGATACGCAGTATTTT. It codes for CSARVGRSTDTQYF.

The chain carries TRBV20-1 and TRBJ2-1; 11 bases are a match to TRBD2. Trimming took 0 bases from V and 2 from J; bases not matched to a gene: 3. Germline-derived CDR1 and CDR2 are DFQATT and SNEGSKA (reference sequence). This CDR3 has 16 amino acids. Here the CDR3 DNA reads TGCAGTGCTAGAGACGGACTAGCGGGCGCCTACAATGAGCAGTTCTTC. Encoded protein: CSARDGLAGAYNEQFF.

This clonotype was observed a few times. For the CDR3, the DNA is TGTGCCAGCAGCCAAGCGGGGGGAGGGAGCTCCTACGAGCAGTACTTC. As protein: CASSQAGGGSSYEQYF. V gene TRBV4-2 combines with J gene TRBJ2-7; 7 nucleotides line up with TRBD2. The length of the CDR3 is 16 residues. CDR1 and CDR2 (germline): LGHNA, YNFKEQ. Trimming took 1 base from V and 0 from J; bases not matched to a gene: 6.

The chain has TRBV12-3 or TRBV12-4 and TRBJ2-3; no clear D gene. The CDR3 loop spans 14 amino acids. Trimming shortened V by 6 bases and J by 2 bases, and 12 bases separated the two germline ends. The CDR3 sequence: CASSWGLDTDTQYF. As DNA, the CDR3 is TGTGCCAGCAGCTGGGGTTTGGACACAGATACGCAGTATTTT.

The rearrangement joins TRBV5-6 to TRBJ1-2; D possibly corresponds to TRBD1 (6 bases). Germline V gene lookup returns CDR1 SGHDT and CDR2 YYEEEE. V was clipped by 4 bases and J by 5 bases, with 18 bases between them. The CDR3 loop spans 15 amino acids. The CDR3 protein is CASSPGAGGYYGYTF. The CDR3 nucleotides are TGTGCCAGCAGCCCAGGGGCTGGGGGATATTATGGCTACACCTTC.

The rearrangement links TRBV29-1 to TRBJ1-4, with 9 bases fitting TRBD1. In germline, CDR1 is SQVTM, CDR2 ANQGSEA. V dropped 2 bases and J dropped 8; count of bases not matched to a gene: 9. This CDR3 has 15 residues. DNA for the CDR3: TGCAGCGTTGAACAATTTGGGGACAGGGAAGAAAAACTGTTTTTT. It encodes CSVEQFGDREEKLFF.

J is TRBJ2-1 and V is TRBV20-1; 10 bases agree with TRBD2. Germline V gives CDR1 DFQATT, CDR2 SNEGSKA (reference sequence). Trimming at V came to 3 bases and at J to 3 bases, leaving 11 bases not matched to a gene. The CDR3 spans 17 residues. CDR3 sequence (DNA): TGCAGTGCTAGGGTGTCTAGCGGGAGATCTGACTACAATGAGCAGTTCTTC. It is translated as CSARVSSGRSDYNEQFF.